The T cell receptor (beta chain) under discussion was sequenced for a study of blood T cells in healthy people across ages. Study observations and caveats: Aged donors had fewer naive CD4+ cells and lower diversity than long-lived donors.

It was with a sample-barcoded 5' primer and a J-beta primer mix that a second PCR of roughly 7 to 12 cycles was run. A template-switch adaptor with 12 random nucleotides tagged each cDNA molecule. MiXCR, run by TCRdb on the 5' RACE reads, gives a single entry per CDR3 protein. The sample carries 600,000 or so distinct CDR3 sequences, roughly 30% recorded once. The germline gives CDR1 SGHRS, CDR2 YFSETQ. This CDR3 has 15 amino acids. V was pared by 4 bases and J by 5 bases, with 18 bases between. This clonotype was detected ten times or more. Antigen: not known. Each donor gave 9.5 to 10 milliliters of peripheral blood.

The receptor was derived from a woman older than 75 in good health. This chain links TRBV5-1 with TRBJ2-5, with D possibly matching TRBD2 (5 bases). The sample consisted of blood. CDR3 DNA: TGCGCCAGCAGCCTACTGGACCCGCGGGCTGAGACCCAGTACTTC. Translating it yields CASSLLDPRAETQYF.